This T cell receptor beta chain was retrieved from a study of blood T cell repertoires in COVID-19. Study-wide background: The analysed material was cDNA or gDNA that came from T cells, B-cell-depleted T cells, or PBMCs.

Everyone who took part was roughly 18 to 90 years old, and they came from 20 to 25 US areas. Participant-given clinical history determined each cohort assignment. The CDR3 consists of 15 residues. CDR1 and CDR2 from the germline V gene are SGHTS and YDEGEE. The V end lost 1 base, the J end lost 2 bases, and 11 bases lay between the germline ends. Profiling relied on immunoSEQ multiplex PCR, and the TCRdb table lists in-frame clones only, not all of them. The sample lists about 280,000 clones, around 90% occurring once. The chain links TRBV5-8 to TRBJ2-3; weak D call: TRBD1 (5 bases). The origin of this receptor is a woman aged 30 to 39 with acute COVID-19. The sequenced sample was PBMCs or T cells enriched from blood (not recorded which). The CDR3 region has the DNA TGTGCCAGCAGCTTGAAGACAGTTGACACAGATACGCAGTATTTT. It specifies CASSLKTVDTDTQYF.